The source of this T cell receptor (beta chain) is a study of metastatic and nonmetastatic thyroid tumors. Study summary: Malignant and benign thyroid patients had repertoires compared in peripheral blood and tumor or nodule tissue.

TCRdb re-called the PCR reads with MiXCR. There are about 48,000 clones in the sample; approximately 24% occur only once, and about 3.8% lies in the top ten. The germline gives CDR1 MDHEN, CDR2 SYDVKM. The germline V and J ends were trimmed by 3 bases and 0 bases, with 10 bases remaining between them. The CDR3 is 15 amino acids. Findings of the study overall: Reported TCR beta diversity, measured in blood and tumor, was significantly higher for malignant thyroid tumors than for benign nodules.

This clone was recorded a few times. Its target is unknown. No treatment of any kind had been given to any patient before thyroid surgery. The sequencing input was blood. This chain uses TRBV28 with TRBJ2-3; D not resolved. This TCR derives from a male donor with papillary thyroid cancer or a benign thyroid nodule (not recorded which). Some clones in this sample may be carry-over from other donors' samples. DNA of the CDR3: TGTGCCAGCAGTTTTGAGAGCGCTAGCACAGATACGCAGTATTTT. Amino acids: CASSFESASTDTQYF.